This T cell receptor (beta chain) was recovered during a study of early T cells in non-severe SARS-CoV-2 infection. Study observations and caveats: VDJdb-based matching was biased toward anti-spike CD8 responses and missed private and CD4 specificities.

V lost 4 bases and J 2 bases, leaving 13 bases between the germline ends. Germline assignment: CDR1 SGDLS and CDR2 YYNGEE. This CDR3 has 16 amino acids. TCRdb reanalysed the 5' RACE reads using MiXCR and keeps one entry per CDR3 protein. This sample has some 26,000 distinct CDR3 sequences, with 4.4% found just once. This clonotype was detected ten times or more. Its antigen is undetermined. V usage is TRBV9 and J usage is TRBJ2-6; weak D call: TRBD1 (5 bases). This receptor was taken from an adult who was a healthcare worker with PCR-confirmed SARS-CoV-2 infection or an uninfected control (not recorded which). The sample taken for sequencing was whole blood. CDR3 in amino acids: CASSPRMGPGANVLTF. The CDR3 DNA sequence: TGTGCCAGCAGCCCTCGTATGGGGCCTGGGGCCAACGTCCTGACTTTC.